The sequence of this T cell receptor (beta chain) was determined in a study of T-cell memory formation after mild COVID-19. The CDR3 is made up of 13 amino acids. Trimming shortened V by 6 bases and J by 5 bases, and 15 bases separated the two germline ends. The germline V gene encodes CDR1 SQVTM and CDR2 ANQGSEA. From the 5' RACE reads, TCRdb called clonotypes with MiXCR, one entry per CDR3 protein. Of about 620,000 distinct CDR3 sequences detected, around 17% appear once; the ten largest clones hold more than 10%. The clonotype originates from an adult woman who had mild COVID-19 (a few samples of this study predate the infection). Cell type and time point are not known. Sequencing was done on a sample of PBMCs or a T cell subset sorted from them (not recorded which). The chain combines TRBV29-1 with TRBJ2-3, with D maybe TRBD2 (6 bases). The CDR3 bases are TGCAGCGTCGCAGCCGGAGGGTTAGATACGCAGTATTTT. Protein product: CSVAAGGLDTQYF.